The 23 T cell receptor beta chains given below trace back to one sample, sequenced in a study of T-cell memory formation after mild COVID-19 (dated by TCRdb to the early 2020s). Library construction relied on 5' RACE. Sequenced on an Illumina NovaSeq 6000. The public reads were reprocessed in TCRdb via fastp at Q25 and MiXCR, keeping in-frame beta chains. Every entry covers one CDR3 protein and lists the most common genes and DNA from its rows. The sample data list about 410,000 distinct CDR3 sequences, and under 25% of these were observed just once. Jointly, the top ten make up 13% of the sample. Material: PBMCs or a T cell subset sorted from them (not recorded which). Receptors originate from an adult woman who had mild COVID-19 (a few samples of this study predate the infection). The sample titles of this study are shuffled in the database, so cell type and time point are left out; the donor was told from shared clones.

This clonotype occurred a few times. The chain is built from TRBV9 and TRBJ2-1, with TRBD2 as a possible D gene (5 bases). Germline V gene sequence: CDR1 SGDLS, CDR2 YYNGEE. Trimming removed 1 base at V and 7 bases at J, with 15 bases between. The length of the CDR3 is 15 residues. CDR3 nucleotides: TGTGCCAGCAGCGTAACCGGGGTCGCTACGAATGAGCAGTTCTTC. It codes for CASSVTGVATNEQFF. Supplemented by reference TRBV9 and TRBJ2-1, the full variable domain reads DSGVTQTPKHLITATGQRVTLRCSPRSGDLSVYWYQQSLDQGLQFLIQYYNGEERAKGNILERFSAQQFPDLHSELNLSSLELGDSALYFCASSVTGVATNEQFFGPGTRLTVL.

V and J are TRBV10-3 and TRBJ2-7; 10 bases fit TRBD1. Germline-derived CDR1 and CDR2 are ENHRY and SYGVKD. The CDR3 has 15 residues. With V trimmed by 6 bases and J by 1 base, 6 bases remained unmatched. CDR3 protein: CAISPGQGISYEQYF. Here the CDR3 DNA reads TGTGCCATCAGCCCGGGACAGGGGATTTCCTACGAGCAGTACTTC.

In DNA, the CDR3 is TGTGCCAGCAGGATGGGCCCGGACAGTCGTCCGTTGGACGAGCAGTACTTC. Its translation is CASRMGPDSRPLDEQYF. The J gene is TRBJ2-7, the V gene TRBV6-6; D is perhaps TRBD1 (6 bases). CDR1 and CDR2 from the germline V gene are MNHNY and SVGAGI (reference sequence). Trimming shortened V by 6 bases and J by 5 bases, and 26 bases separated the two germline ends. CDR3 length equals 17 residues.

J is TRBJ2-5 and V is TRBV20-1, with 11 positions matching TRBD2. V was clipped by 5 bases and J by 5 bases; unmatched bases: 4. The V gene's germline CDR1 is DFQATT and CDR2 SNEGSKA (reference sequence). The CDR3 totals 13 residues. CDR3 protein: CSAPPSGGETQYF. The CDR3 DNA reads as TGCAGTGCTCCTCCTAGCGGGGGGGAGACCCAGTACTTC.

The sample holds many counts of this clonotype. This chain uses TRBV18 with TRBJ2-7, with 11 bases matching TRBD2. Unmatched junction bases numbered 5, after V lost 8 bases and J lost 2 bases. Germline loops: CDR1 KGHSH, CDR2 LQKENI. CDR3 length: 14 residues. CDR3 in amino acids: CASSPGLAAYEQYF. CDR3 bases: TGTGCCAGCAGCCCGGGACTAGCGGCCTACGAGCAGTACTTC.

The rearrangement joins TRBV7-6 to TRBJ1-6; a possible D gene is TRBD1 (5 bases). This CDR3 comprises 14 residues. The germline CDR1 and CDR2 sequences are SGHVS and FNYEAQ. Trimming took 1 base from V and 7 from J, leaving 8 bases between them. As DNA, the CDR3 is TGTGCCAGCAGCTTAGTCAGGGACAATTCACCCCTCCACTTT. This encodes CASSLVRDNSPLHF.

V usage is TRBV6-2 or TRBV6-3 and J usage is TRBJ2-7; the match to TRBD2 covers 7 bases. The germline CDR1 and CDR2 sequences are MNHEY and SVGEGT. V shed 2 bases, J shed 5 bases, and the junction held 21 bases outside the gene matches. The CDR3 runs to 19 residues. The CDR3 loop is CASSYPRSHTGRRSNEQYF. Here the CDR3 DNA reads TGTGCCAGCAGTTACCCAAGAAGTCATACCGGGAGGAGATCTAACGAGCAGTACTTC.

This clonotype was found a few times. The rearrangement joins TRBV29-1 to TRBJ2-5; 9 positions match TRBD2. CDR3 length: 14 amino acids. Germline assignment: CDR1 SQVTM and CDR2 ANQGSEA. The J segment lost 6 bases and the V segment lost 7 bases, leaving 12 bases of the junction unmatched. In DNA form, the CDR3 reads TGCAGCGCCTCCGGGACTAGCATCACACAGACCCAGTACTTC. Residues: CSASGTSITQTQYF.

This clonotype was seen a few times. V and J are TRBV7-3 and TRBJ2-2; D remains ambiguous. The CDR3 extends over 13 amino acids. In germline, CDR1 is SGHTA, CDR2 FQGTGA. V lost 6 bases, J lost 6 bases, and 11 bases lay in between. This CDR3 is CASSLDSPGELFF. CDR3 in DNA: TGTGCCAGCAGTTTGGATAGCCCCGGGGAGCTGTTTTTT.

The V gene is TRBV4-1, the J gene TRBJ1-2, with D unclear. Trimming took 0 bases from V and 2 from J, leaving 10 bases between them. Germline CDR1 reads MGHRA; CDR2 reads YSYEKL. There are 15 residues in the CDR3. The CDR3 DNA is TGCGCCAGCAGCCAAGAGCCCGCGGGAAACTATGGCTACACCTTC. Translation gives CASSQEPAGNYGYTF.

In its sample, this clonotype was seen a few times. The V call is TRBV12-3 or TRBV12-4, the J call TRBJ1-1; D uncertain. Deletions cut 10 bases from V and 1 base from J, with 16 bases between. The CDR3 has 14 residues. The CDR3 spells CATEGWTENTEAFF. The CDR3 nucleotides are TGTGCCACCGAGGGATGGACGGAGAACACTGAAGCTTTCTTT.

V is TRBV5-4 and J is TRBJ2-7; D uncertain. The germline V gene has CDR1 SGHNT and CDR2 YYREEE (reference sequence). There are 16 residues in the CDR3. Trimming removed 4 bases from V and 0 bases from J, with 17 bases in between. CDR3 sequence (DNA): TGTGCCAGCAGCCTTAGGCCGACCAGGAGCTCCTACGAGCAGTACTTC. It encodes CASSLRPTRSSYEQYF.

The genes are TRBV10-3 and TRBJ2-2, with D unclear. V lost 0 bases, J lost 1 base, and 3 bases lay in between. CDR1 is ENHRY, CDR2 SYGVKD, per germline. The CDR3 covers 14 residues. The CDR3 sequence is CAISESLNTGELFF. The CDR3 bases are TGTGCCATCAGTGAGTCGTTGAACACCGGGGAGCTGTTTTTT.

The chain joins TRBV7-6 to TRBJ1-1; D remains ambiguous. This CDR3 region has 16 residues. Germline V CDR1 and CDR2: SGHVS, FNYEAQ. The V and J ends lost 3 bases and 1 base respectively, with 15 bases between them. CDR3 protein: CASSLVIPSGNTEAFF. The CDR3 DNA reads TGTGCCAGCAGCTTGGTCATCCCCTCGGGGAACACTGAAGCTTTCTTT.

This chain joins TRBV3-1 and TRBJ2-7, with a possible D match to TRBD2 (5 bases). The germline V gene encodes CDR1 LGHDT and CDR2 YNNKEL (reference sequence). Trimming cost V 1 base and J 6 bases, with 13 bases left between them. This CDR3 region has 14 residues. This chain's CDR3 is CASSQVPGKSEQYF. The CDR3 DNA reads TGTGCCAGCAGCCAAGTCCCGGGAAAAAGCGAGCAGTACTTC.

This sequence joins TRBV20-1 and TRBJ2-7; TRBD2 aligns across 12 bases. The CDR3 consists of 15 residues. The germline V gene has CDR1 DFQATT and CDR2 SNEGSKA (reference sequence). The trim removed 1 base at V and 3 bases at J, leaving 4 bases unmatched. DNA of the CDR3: TGCAGTGCTAGAGCGAGACTAGCGGGAGTCTACGAGCAGTACTTC. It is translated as CSARARLAGVYEQYF.

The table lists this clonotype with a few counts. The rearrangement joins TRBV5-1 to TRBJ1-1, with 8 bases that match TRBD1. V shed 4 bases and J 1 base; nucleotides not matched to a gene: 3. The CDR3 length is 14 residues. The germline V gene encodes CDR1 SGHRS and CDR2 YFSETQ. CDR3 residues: CASSIDRGNTEAFF. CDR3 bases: TGCGCCAGCAGCATTGACAGGGGGAACACTGAAGCTTTCTTT.

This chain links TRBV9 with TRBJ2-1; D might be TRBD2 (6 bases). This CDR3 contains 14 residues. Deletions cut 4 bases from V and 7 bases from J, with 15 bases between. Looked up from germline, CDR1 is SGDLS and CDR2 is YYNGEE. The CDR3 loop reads CASSIQIGGNEQFF. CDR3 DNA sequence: TGTGCCAGCAGCATTCAAATCGGAGGGAATGAGCAGTTCTTC.

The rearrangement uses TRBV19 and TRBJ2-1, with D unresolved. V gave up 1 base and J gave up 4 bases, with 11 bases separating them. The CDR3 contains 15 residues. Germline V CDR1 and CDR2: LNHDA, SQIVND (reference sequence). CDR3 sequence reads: CASSIGLPAYNEQFF. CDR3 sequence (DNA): TGTGCCAGTAGTATAGGACTCCCCGCGTACAATGAGCAGTTCTTC.

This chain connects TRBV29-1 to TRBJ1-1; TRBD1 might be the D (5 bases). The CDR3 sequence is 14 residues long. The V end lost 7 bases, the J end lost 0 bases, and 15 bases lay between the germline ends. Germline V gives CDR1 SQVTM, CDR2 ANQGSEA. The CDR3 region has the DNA TGCAGCGGTGATCATGGACATCTGAACACTGAAGCTTTCTTT. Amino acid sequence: CSGDHGHLNTEAFF.

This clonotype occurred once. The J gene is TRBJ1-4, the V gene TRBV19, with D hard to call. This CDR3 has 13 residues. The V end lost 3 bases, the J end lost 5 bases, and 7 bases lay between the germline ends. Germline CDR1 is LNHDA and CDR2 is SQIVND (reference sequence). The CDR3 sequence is CASSMEQNEKLFF. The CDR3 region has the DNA TGTGCCAGTAGTATGGAGCAGAATGAAAAACTGTTTTTT. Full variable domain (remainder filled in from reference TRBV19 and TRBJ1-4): DGGITQSPKYLFRKEGQNVTLSCEQNLNHDAMYWYRQDPGQGLRLIYYSQIVNDFQKGDIAEGYSVSREKKESFPLTVTSAQKNPTAFYLCASSMEQNEKLFFGSGTQLSVL.

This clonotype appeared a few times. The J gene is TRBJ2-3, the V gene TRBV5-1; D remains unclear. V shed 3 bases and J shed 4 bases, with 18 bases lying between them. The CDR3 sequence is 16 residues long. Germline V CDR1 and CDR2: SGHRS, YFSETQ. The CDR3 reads CASSSSGSPAADTQYF. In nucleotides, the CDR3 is TGCGCCAGCAGCTCTTCTGGTAGCCCTGCGGCAGATACGCAGTATTTT.

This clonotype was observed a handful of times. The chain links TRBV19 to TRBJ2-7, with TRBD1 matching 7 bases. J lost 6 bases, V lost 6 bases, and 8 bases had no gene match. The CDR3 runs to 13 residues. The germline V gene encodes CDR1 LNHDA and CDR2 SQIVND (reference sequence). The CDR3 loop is CASSGTVVGEQYF. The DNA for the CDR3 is TGTGCCAGTAGCGGGACAGTCGTCGGCGAGCAGTACTTC.